The 26 T cell receptor beta chains below were found in one sample sequenced in a study of blood T cells in healthy people across ages. A J-beta primer mix and a sample-barcoded 5' primer were used in a second PCR of about 7 to 11 cycles. TCRdb processed the 5' RACE reads anew with MiXCR; each CDR3 protein has one entry. The table has about 730,000 distinct CDR3 sequences, 43% seen once. The material sequenced was blood. These receptors originate from an older woman in good health.

DNA for the CDR3: TGTGCCAGCAGCTTGCGACCGGGGACGCAGTATTTT. It codes for CASSLRPGTQYF. The chain couples TRBV11-1 to TRBJ2-3, with D possibly matching TRBD2 (5 bases). V dropped 3 bases and J dropped 9 bases, with 10 bases sitting between them. This CDR3 has 12 residues. Germline V gene data show CDR1 as SGHAT and CDR2 as FQDESV (reference sequence).

The chain joins TRBV12-3 or TRBV12-4 to TRBJ2-7; D remains ambiguous. The V and J ends lost 3 bases and 7 bases respectively, with 13 bases between them. The CDR3 is made up of 13 amino acids. CDR3 DNA sequence: TGTGCCAGCAGTTTTGTCCATCTGCGAGAGCAGTACTTC. This codes for CASSFVHLREQYF.

As concerns this clonotype: The germline gene is not matched at one end of the junction; a read error may be the cause. The gene calls are TRBV11-2 and TRBJ2-5, with 7 bases identical to TRBD1. The CDR3 contains 15 residues. From germline, CDR1 is SGHAT and CDR2 FQNNGV. This chain's CDR3 is CASSLWGQGEEAQYF. In nucleotides, the CDR3 is TGTGCCAGCAGCTTGTGGGGCCAGGGGGAAGAGGCCCAGTACTTC.

V gene TRBV20-1 combines with J gene TRBJ2-1, with 7 bases fitting TRBD2. Gene TRBJ2-7 matches the end of the DNA better, so the J call may be wrong. This CDR3 region has 14 residues. Germline values: CDR1 DFQATT, CDR2 SNEGSKA (reference sequence). The CDR3 protein is CSASPSGPYNEQYF. In nucleotides, the CDR3 is TGCAGTGCTTCTCCTAGCGGACCCTACAATGAGCAGTACTTC.

This clonotype was detected many times. CDR3 region: CASSLAGGGSYNEQFF. In DNA form, the CDR3 reads TGTGCCAGCAGCTTAGCGGGCGGGGGCTCCTACAATGAGCAGTTCTTC. This chain links TRBV7-2 with TRBJ2-1, with 7 bases identical to TRBD2. J lost 0 bases, V lost 0 bases, and 2 bases had no gene match. Germline CDR1 is SGHTA and CDR2 is FQGNSA. CDR3 size: 16 residues.

The chain uses TRBV2 and TRBJ2-7; D is unresolved. Germline CDR1 is SNHLY and CDR2 is FYNNEI. This CDR3 is 14 amino acids long. Trimming removed 9 bases from V and 0 bases from J, with 15 bases in between. The CDR3 DNA is TGTGCCAGTAGAGAAGACATTAGCTCCTACGAGCAGTACTTC. This sequence encodes CASREDISSYEQYF.

This clonotype has more than one count but fewer than ten. The chain carries TRBV29-1 and TRBJ2-3, with 9 positions matching TRBD2. V shed 0 bases and J 6 bases; nucleotides not matched to a gene: 7. The CDR3 has 15 residues. Germline values: CDR1 SQVTM, CDR2 ANQGSEA. The chain's CDR3 is CSVEERGGRGDTQYF. In nucleotides, the CDR3 is TGCAGCGTTGAAGAGAGGGGCGGGAGGGGGGATACGCAGTATTTT.

This clonotype has more than one count but fewer than ten. This sequence joins TRBV29-1 and TRBJ2-1; perhaps TRBD2 as D (6 bases). The CDR3 runs to 12 residues. V gave up 3 bases and J gave up 13 bases, with 16 bases separating them. CDR1 SQVTM and CDR2 ANQGSEA come from the germline V gene. CDR3 loop: CSVEWREETQFF. The CDR3 nucleotides are TGCAGCGTTGAGTGGAGGGAAGAGACCCAGTTCTTC.

The chain couples TRBV20-1 to TRBJ1-4; D remains unclear. The CDR3 contains 12 residues. Germline assignment: CDR1 DFQATT and CDR2 SNEGSKA (reference sequence). V was trimmed by 3 bases and J by 7 bases, leaving 9 bases between them. CDR3 nucleotide sequence: TGCAGTGCTAGTAGGCAGCTTGAAAAACTGTTTTTT. Translated, it gives CSASRQLEKLFF.

The sample holds a few counts of this clonotype. The chain carries TRBV11-2 and TRBJ1-4; D is uncertain. V was cut by 7 bases and J by 0 bases, with 12 bases left in between. CDR1 is SGHAT and CDR2 is FQNNGV in the germline V gene. The CDR3 sequence is 15 residues long. The CDR3 DNA is TGTGCCAGCACCCGATCGGAGTCAACTAATGAAAAACTGTTTTTT. Protein: CASTRSESTNEKLFF.

The chain uses TRBV20-1 and TRBJ2-5, with 11 bases aligning to TRBD1. With V trimmed by 5 bases and J by 4 bases, 12 bases remained unmatched. This CDR3 region has 16 residues. Germline-derived CDR1 and CDR2 are DFQATT and SNEGSKA (reference sequence). In DNA, the CDR3 is TGCAGTGCTTTCTCCGGACAGGGGGCGAATATAGAGACCCAGTACTTC. Translating it yields CSAFSGQGANIETQYF.

The J gene is TRBJ2-3, the V gene TRBV7-9; 9 bases match TRBD2. The CDR3 loop spans 17 amino acids. V shed 5 bases, J shed 4 bases, and the junction held 13 bases outside the gene matches. The germline V gene has CDR1 SEHNR and CDR2 FQNEAQ (reference sequence). CDR3 sequence (DNA): TGTGCCAGCAGCGCCCGTGGTAGCGGGGGTAATCCAGATACGCAGTATTTT. It encodes CASSARGSGGNPDTQYF. Combining the CDR3 with reference TRBV7-9 and TRBJ2-3 gives the whole variable domain DTGVSQNPRHKITKRGQNVTFRCDPISEHNRLYWYRQTLGQGPEFLTYFQNEAQLEKSRLLSDRFSAERPKGSFSTLEIQRTEQGDSAMYLCASSARGSGGNPDTQYFGPGTRLTVL.

This clonotype has more than one count but fewer than ten. The J gene is TRBJ2-3, the V gene TRBV20-1; 8 positions agree with TRBD2. This CDR3 has 14 residues. The V gene end was trimmed by 5 bases and the J gene end by 3 bases; junction bases not matched to a gene: 7. Germline CDR1 is DFQATT and CDR2 is SNEGSKA (reference sequence). CDR3 in amino acids: CSAPASGSTDTQYF. The CDR3 DNA reads as TGCAGTGCTCCGGCGAGCGGGAGTACAGATACGCAGTATTTT.

This clonotype was seen at least ten times. This chain joins TRBV20-1 and TRBJ2-1, with 8 bases identical to TRBD2. Germline CDR1 reads DFQATT; CDR2 reads SNEGSKA (reference sequence). V dropped 0 bases and J dropped 7; count of bases not matched to a gene: 11. This CDR3 region has 16 residues. The CDR3 DNA follows: TGCAGTGCTAGAGATAATCGGGAGGGTAGGGGGAATGAGCAGTTCTTC. This gives the protein CSARDNREGRGNEQFF.

In its sample, this clonotype was seen many times. The gene calls are TRBV12-3 or TRBV12-4 and TRBJ2-1; D gene unclear. This CDR3 has 15 amino acids. V gave up 1 base and J gave up 0 bases, with 7 bases separating them. The CDR3 sequence is CASSLGRFSYNEQFF. DNA for the CDR3: TGTGCCAGCAGTTTAGGCAGGTTCTCCTACAATGAGCAGTTCTTC.

This sequence joins TRBV29-1 and TRBJ2-3; D is undetermined. This CDR3 has 12 amino acids. V lost 4 bases, J lost 3 bases, and 8 bases lay in between. Germline lookup yields CDR1 SQVTM and CDR2 ANQGSEA. The CDR3 spells CSVGRSTDTQYF. The CDR3 nucleotides read TGCAGCGTTGGCCGGTCGACAGATACGCAGTATTTT.

V gene TRBV9 combines with J gene TRBJ2-1; 9 bases fit TRBD1. V lost 2 bases and J lost 13; bases outside the gene matches: 13. The length of the CDR3 is 15 residues. CDR1 is SGDLS, CDR2 YYNGEE, per germline. The DNA for the CDR3 is TGTGCCAGCAGCGTGGAAGGACAGGGGAGGGAGACCCAGTTCTTC. This codes for CASSVEGQGRETQFF. The variable domain in full, completed from reference TRBV9 and TRBJ2-1, reads DSGVTQTPKHLITATGQRVTLRCSPRSGDLSVYWYQQSLDQGLQFLIQYYNGEERAKGNILERFSAQQFPDLHSELNLSSLELGDSALYFCASSVEGQGRETQFFGPGTRLTVL.

This clonotype was found many times. This chain connects TRBV29-1 to TRBJ2-7, with 8 bases that match TRBD1. Germline assignment: CDR1 SQVTM and CDR2 ANQGSEA. V was clipped by 6 bases and J by 7 bases; unmatched bases: 8. This CDR3 comprises 12 residues. CDR3 sequence (DNA): TGCAGCGTGGGGTGGGACAGGAGAGAGCAGTACTTC. It translates to CSVGWDRREQYF.

The chain couples TRBV5-1 to TRBJ1-1; D not certain. The CDR3 totals 13 residues. Trimming cost V 2 bases and J 3 bases, with 8 bases left between them. Per germline, CDR1 SGHRS and CDR2 YFSETQ. Here the CDR3 reads CASSLLRYTEAFF. The CDR3 bases are TGCGCCAGCAGCTTACTGAGATACACTGAAGCTTTCTTT.

CDR3 nucleotide sequence: TGTGCCAGCAGCTCCCGGGACAGGGGAGTGGGTGAGCAGTTCTTC. It specifies CASSSRDRGVGEQFF. The chain links TRBV12-3 or TRBV12-4 to TRBJ2-1, with 10 positions matching TRBD1. The CDR3 totals 15 residues. V gave up 6 bases and J gave up 9 bases; unmatched junction bases: 11.

Points on this clonotype: A much larger clone lies a single base off, so this may be a read error. V is TRBV18 and J is TRBJ1-5; the match to TRBD1 covers 12 bases. Germline CDR1 reads KGHSH; CDR2 reads LQKENI. The CDR3 covers 16 residues. CDR3 in amino acids: CANSPAGTGGGQPQHF. The CDR3 DNA follows: TGTGCCAACTCACCAGCTGGGACAGGGGGCGGTCAGCCCCAGCATTTT.

The CDR3 DNA reads as TGCAGTGCTACTACTCGGACGGATCAGCCCCAGCATTTT. This sequence encodes CSATTRTDQPQHF. V usage is TRBV20-1 and J usage is TRBJ1-5; no clear D gene. Germline CDR1 and CDR2: DFQATT and SNEGSKA (reference sequence). V dropped 4 bases and J dropped 5 bases, with 12 bases sitting between them. The CDR3 totals 13 residues.

In its sample, this clonotype was seen once. The junction and the germline gene differ at one end; a read error may be behind it. The rearrangement joins TRBV12-3 or TRBV12-4 to TRBJ2-1, with D tentatively TRBD1 (6 bases). The CDR3 has 13 amino acids. The CDR3 DNA sequence: TGTGCCACTGGACAGACCAGTTACAAGGAGCAGTTCTTC. Translated, it gives CATGQTSYKEQFF.

CDR3 in DNA: TGTGCCAGCAGCGAGGGACAGGGGTGGGGATCACCCCTCCACTTT. This translates into CASSEGQGWGSPLHF. This chain joins TRBV6-4 and TRBJ1-6; 10 bases match TRBD1. This CDR3 is 15 amino acids long. From germline, CDR1 is MRHNA and CDR2 SNTAGT. Trimming cost V 6 bases and J 10 bases; bases outside gene matches: 9.

The V and J genes are TRBV7-3 and TRBJ2-3; the match to TRBD2 covers 9 bases. CDR1 and CDR2 from the germline V gene are SGHTA and FQGTGA. The CDR3 is 18 residues long. V dropped 3 bases and J dropped 0; count of bases not matched to a gene: 10. The CDR3 bases are TGTGCCAGCAGCTTGGGCGCTAGCGGGACCACTAGCACAGATACGCAGTATTTT. Protein: CASSLGASGTTSTDTQYF.

There are a few counts of this clonotype. The J gene is TRBJ2-3, the V gene TRBV6-2 or TRBV6-3; D remains unclear. The CDR3 has 13 residues. Germline-derived CDR1 and CDR2 are MNHEY and SVGEGT. V was pared by 1 base and J by 6 bases, with 8 bases between. The CDR3 sequence is CASSYLIRDTQYF. The CDR3 DNA sequence: TGTGCCAGCAGTTACTTGATAAGGGATACGCAGTATTTT.